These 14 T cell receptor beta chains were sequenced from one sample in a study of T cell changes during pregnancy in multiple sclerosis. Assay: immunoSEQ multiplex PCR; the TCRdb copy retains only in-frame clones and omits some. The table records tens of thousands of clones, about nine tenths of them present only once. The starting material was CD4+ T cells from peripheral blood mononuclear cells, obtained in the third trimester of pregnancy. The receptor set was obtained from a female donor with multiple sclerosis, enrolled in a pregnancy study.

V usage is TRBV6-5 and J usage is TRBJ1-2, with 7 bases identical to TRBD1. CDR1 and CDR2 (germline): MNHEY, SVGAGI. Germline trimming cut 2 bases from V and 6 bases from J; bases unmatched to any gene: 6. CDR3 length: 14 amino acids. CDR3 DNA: TGTGCCAGCAGTTACACCGACAGGGTGAATGGCTACACCTTC. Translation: CASSYTDRVNGYTF.

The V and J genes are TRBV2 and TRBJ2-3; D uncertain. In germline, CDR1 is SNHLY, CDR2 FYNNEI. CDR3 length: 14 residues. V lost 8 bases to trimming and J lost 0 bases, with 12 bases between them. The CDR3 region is CASFTQRSTDTQYF. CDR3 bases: TGTGCCAGCTTCACCCAGAGGAGCACAGATACGCAGTATTTT.

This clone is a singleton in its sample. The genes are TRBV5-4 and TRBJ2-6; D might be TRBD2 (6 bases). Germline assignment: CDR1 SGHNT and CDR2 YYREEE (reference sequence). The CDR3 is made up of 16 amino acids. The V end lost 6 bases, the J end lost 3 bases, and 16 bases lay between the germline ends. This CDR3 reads CASTMEWGVGANVLTF. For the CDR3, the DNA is TGTGCCAGCACCATGGAATGGGGGGTTGGGGCCAACGTCCTGACTTTC.

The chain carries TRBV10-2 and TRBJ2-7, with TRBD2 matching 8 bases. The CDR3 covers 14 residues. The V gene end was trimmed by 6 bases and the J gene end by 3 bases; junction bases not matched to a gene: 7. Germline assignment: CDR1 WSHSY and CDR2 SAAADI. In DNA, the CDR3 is TGCGCCAGCAGGCTAGACGGGAGGGACTACGAGCAGTACTTC. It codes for CASRLDGRDYEQYF.

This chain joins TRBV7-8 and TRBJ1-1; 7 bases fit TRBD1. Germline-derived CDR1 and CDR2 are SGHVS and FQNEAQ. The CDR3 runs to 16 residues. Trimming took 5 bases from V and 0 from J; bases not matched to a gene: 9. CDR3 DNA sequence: TGTGCCAGCAGCGTCCACAGGGGTCTGATGAACACTGAAGCTTTCTTT. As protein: CASSVHRGLMNTEAFF.

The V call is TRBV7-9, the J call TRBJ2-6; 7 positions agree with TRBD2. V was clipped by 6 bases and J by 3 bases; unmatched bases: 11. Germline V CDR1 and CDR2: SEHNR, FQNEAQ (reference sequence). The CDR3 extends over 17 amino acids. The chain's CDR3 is CASSSRGRGSGANVLTF. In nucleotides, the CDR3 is TGTGCCAGCAGTTCCAGAGGGAGGGGTAGTGGGGCCAACGTCCTGACTTTC.

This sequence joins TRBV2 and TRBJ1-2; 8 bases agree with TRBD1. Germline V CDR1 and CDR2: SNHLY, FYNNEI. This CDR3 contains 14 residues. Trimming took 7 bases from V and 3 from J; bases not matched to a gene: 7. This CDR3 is CASTPTGQDYGYTF. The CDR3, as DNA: TGTGCCAGCACCCCTACGGGACAGGACTATGGCTACACCTTC.

The CDR3 nucleotides read TGTGCCAGCAGTCCCAACAGGGGCCCTCAGCCCCAGCATTTT. Its protein is CASSPNRGPQPQHF. The rearrangement links TRBV2 to TRBJ1-5, with 7 nucleotides matching TRBD1. The CDR3 is 14 residues long. Germline values: CDR1 SNHLY, CDR2 FYNNEI. Germline trimming cut 5 bases from V and 6 bases from J; bases unmatched to any gene: 7.

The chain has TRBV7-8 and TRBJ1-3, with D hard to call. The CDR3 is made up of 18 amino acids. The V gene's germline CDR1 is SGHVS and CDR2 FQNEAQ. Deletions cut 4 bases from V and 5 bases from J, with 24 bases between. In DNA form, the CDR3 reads TGTGCCAGCAGCTGGGGAGTTCTAAAGGGTCCCAGGAGAAACACCATATATTTT. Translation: CASSWGVLKGPRRNTIYF.

The CDR3 DNA reads as TGTGCCAGCAGCCCCACCGCCCGGGAGACCCAGTACTTC. Its translation: CASSPTARETQYF. V gene TRBV7-2 combines with J gene TRBJ2-5, with no clear D. Deletions cut 5 bases from V and 5 bases from J, with 12 bases between. CDR3 size: 13 residues. The germline V gene encodes CDR1 SGHTA and CDR2 FQGNSA. Using reference TRBV7-2 and TRBJ2-5 for the parts outside the CDR3, the full variable domain is GAGVSQSPSNKVTEKGKDVELRCDPISGHTALYWYRQSLGQGLEFLIYFQGNSAPDKSGLPSDRFSAERTGGSVSTLTIQRTQQEDSAVYLCASSPTARETQYFGPGTRLLVL.

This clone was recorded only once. DNA of the CDR3: TGTGCCAGCAGCTCATTAACAGGGGATTGGAACAATGAGCAGTTCTTC. This codes for CASSSLTGDWNNEQFF. V gene TRBV7-9 combines with J gene TRBJ2-1; TRBD1 matches at 7 bases. CDR3 length equals 16 residues. Germline V CDR1 and CDR2: SEHNR, FQNEAQ (reference sequence). The junction had 11 bases not matched to a gene; V was cut back by 4 bases and J by 5 bases. The full variable domain, with the rest looked up from reference TRBV7-9 and TRBJ2-1, is DTGVSQNPRHKITKRGQNVTFRCDPISEHNRLYWYRQTLGQGPEFLTYFQNEAQLEKSRLLSDRFSAERPKGSFSTLEIQRTEQGDSAMYLCASSSLTGDWNNEQFFGPGTRLTVL.

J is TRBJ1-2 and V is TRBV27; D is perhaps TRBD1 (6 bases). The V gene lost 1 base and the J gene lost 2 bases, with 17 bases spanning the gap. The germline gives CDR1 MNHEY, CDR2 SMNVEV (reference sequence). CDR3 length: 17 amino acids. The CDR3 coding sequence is TGTGCCAGCAGTTTATTTCCCGGTGGGGGGGCAAACTATGGCTACACCTTC. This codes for CASSLFPGGGANYGYTF.

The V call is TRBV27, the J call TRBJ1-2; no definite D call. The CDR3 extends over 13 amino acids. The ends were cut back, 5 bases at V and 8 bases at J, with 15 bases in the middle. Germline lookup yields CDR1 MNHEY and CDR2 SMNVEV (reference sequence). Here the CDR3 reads CASSVGLPGGYTF. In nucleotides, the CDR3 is TGTGCCAGCAGTGTAGGACTCCCGGGGGGCTACACCTTC.

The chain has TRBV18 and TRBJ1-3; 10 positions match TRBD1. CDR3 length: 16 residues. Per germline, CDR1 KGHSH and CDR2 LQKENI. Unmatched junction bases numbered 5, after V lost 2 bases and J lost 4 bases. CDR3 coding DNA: TGTGCCAGCTCACCAAACGACAGGGGGCCCGGAAACACCATATATTTT. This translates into CASSPNDRGPGNTIYF.